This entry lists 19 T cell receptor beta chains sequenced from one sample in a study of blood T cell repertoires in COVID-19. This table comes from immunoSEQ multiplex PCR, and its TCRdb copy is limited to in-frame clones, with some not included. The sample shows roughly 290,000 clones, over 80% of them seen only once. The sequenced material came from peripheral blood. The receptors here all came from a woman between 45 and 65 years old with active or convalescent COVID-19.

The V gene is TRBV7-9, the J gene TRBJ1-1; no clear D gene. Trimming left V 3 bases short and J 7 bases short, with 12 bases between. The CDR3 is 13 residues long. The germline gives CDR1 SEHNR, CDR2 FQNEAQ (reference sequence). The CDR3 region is CASSFDWGGEAFF. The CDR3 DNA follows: TGTGCCAGCAGCTTTGACTGGGGAGGTGAAGCTTTCTTT.

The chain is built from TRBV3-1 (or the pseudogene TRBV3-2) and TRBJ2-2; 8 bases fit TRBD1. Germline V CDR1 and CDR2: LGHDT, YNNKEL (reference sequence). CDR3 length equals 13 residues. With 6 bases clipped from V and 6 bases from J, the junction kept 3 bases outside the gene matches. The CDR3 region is CASRRQGSGELFF. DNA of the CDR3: TGTGCCAGCAGACGACAGGGGTCCGGGGAGCTGTTTTTT.

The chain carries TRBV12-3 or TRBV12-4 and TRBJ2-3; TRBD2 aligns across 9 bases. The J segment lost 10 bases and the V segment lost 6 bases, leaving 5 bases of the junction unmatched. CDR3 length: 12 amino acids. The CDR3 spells CASSVAGAAQYF. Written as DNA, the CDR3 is TGTGCCAGCAGCGTAGCGGGAGCGGCGCAGTATTTT.

CDR3 DNA sequence: TGTGCCAGCAGCTTAAAAACCGGACTAGCGGGAGCTAACGAGCAGTACTTC. Translated: CASSLKTGLAGANEQYF. The gene calls are TRBV7-2 and TRBJ2-7; 13 nucleotides agree with TRBD2. Germline V CDR1 and CDR2: SGHTA, FQGNSA. The CDR3 contains 17 residues. The V segment lost 2 bases and the J segment 5 bases; nucleotides outside the gene matches: 9.

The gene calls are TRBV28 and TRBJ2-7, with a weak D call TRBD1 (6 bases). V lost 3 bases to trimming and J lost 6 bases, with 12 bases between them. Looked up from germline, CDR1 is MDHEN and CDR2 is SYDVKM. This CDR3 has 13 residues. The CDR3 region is CASSFHRAPEQYF. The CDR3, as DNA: TGTGCCAGCAGTTTCCACAGGGCCCCCGAGCAGTACTTC.

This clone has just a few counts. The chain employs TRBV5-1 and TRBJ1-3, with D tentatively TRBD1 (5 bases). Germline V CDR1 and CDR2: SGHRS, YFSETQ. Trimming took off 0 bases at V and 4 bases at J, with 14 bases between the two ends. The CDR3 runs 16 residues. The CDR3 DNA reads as TGCGCCAGCAGCTTGGCCGGAGGGGATCGGGGAAACACCATATATTTT. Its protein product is CASSLAGGDRGNTIYF. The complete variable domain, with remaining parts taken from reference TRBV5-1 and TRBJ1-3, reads KAGVTQTPRYLIKTRGQQVTLSCSPISGHRSVSWYQQTPGQGLQFLFEYFSETQRNKGNFPGRFSGRQFSNSRSEMNVSTLELGDSALYLCASSLAGGDRGNTIYFGEGSWLTVV.

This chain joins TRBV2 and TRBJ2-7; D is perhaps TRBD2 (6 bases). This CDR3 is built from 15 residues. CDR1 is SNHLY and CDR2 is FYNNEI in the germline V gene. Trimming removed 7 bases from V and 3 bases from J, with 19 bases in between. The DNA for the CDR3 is TGTGCCAGCAATCTTCAAGCGGGTGTGGGCTACGAGCAGTACTTC. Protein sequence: CASNLQAGVGYEQYF.

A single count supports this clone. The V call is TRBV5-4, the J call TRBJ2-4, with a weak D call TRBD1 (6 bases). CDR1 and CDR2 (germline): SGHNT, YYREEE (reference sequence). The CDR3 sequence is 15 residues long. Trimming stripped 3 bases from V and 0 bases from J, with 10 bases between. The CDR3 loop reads CASSSRTVAKNIQYF. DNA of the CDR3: TGTGCCAGCAGCTCTCGGACAGTAGCCAAAAACATTCAGTACTTC.

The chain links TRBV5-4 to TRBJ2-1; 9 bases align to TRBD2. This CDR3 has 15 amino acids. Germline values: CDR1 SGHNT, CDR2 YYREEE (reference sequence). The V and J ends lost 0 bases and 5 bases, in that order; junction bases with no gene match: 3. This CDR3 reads CASSLAASGDNEQFF. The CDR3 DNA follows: TGTGCCAGCAGCTTGGCGGCTAGCGGGGACAATGAGCAGTTCTTC. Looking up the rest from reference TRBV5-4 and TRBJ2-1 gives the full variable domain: ETGVTQSPTHLIKTRGQQVTLRCSSQSGHNTVSWYQQALGQGPQFIFQYYREEENGRGNFPPRFSGLQFPNYSSELNVNALELDDSALYLCASSLAASGDNEQFFGPGTRLTVL.

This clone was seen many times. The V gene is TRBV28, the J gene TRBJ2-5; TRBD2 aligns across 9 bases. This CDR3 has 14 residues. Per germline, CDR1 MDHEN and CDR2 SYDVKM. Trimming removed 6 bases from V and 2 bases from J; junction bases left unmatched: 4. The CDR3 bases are TGTGCCAGCAGGCCGGGACTAGCACAAGAGACCCAGTACTTC. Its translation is CASRPGLAQETQYF.

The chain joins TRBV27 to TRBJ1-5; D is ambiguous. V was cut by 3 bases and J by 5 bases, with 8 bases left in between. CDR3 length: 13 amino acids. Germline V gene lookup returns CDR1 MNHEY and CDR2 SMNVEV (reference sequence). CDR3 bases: TGTGCCAGCAGTTTGCAGGTTCATCAGCCCCAGCATTTT. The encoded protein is CASSLQVHQPQHF.

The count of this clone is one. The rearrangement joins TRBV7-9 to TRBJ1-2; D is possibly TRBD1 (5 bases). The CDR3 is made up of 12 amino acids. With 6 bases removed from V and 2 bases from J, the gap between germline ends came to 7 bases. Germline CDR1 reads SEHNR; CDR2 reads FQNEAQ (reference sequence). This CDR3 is CASRGRNYGYTF. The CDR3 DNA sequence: TGTGCCAGCAGGGGGCGGAACTATGGCTACACCTTC.

CDR3 residues: CASSPRTSGDYEQYF. The CDR3 region has the DNA TGTGCCAGCAGCCCTCGTACTAGCGGGGACTACGAGCAGTACTTC. The V gene is TRBV7-6, the J gene TRBJ2-7; TRBD2 matches at 10 bases. CDR1 and CDR2 from the germline V gene are SGHVS and FNYEAQ. J was trimmed by 3 bases and V by 5 bases; bases with no gene match: 7. The CDR3 consists of 15 residues. Using reference TRBV7-6 and TRBJ2-7 for the parts outside the CDR3, the full variable domain is GAGVSQSPRYKVTKRGQDVALRCDPISGHVSLYWYRQALGQGPEFLTYFNYEAQQDKSGLPNDRFSAERPEGSISTLTIQRTEQRDSAMYRCASSPRTSGDYEQYFGPGTRLTVT.

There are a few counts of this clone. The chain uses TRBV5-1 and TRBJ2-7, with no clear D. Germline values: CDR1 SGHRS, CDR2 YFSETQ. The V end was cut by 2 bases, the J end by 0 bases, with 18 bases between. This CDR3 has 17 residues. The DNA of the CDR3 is TGCGCCAGCAGCTTAAATCCCAACGCACCGAGCTCCTACGAGCAGTACTTC. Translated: CASSLNPNAPSSYEQYF.

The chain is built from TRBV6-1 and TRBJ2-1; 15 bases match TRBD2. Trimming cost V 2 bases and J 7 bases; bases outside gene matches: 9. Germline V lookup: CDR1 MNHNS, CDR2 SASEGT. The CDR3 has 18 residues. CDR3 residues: CASSETIGLAGGGNEQFF. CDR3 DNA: TGTGCCAGCAGTGAAACCATCGGACTAGCGGGAGGGGGGAATGAGCAGTTCTTC.

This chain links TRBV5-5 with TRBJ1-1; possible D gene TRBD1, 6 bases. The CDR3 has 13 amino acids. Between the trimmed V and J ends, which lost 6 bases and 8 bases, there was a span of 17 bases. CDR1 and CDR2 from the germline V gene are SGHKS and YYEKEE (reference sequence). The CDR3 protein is CASTEIQGREAFF. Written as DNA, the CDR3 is TGTGCCAGCACCGAAATACAGGGTAGGGAAGCTTTCTTT.

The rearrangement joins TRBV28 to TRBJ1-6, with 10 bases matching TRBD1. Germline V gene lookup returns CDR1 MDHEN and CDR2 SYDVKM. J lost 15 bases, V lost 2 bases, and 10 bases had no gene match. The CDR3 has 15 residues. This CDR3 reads CASSLLGTGELFLHF. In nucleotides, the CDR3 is TGTGCCAGCAGTTTACTCGGGACAGGGGAATTATTCCTCCACTTT.

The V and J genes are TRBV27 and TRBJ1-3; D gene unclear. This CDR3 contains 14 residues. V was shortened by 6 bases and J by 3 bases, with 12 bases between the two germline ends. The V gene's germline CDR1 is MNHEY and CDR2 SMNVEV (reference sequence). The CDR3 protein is CASSLRAFGNTIYF. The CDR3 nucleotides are TGTGCCAGCAGCCTGCGGGCCTTTGGAAACACCATATATTTT.

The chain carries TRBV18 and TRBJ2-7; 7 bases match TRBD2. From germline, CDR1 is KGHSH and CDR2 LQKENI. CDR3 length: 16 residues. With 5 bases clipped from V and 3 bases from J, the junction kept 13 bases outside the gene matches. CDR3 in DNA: TGTGCCAGCTCATCCCGAGGAGCGGGGTCCCACTACGAGCAGTACTTC. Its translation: CASSSRGAGSHYEQYF.